These 20 T cell receptor beta chains originate from one sample sequenced in a study of blood T cell repertoires in COVID-19. Measured with immunoSEQ multiplex PCR; TCRdb has only the in-frame clones, and not every one. Altogether some 120,000 clones are present, roughly 86% being singletons, with the ten largest covering around 3.6%. The sequenced sample was peripheral blood. The origin of the receptors is a woman between 55 and 75 years old with acute or convalescent COVID-19.

This chain links TRBV5-6 with TRBJ1-2, with 7 bases that match TRBD1. After removal of 4 bases from V and 3 bases from J, the junction contained 3 bases not matched to a gene. Germline lookup yields CDR1 SGHDT and CDR2 YYEEEE. The CDR3 covers 13 residues. The DNA for the CDR3 is TGTGCCAGCAGCCAGACAGGGCACTATGGCTACACCTTC. Its translation: CASSQTGHYGYTF. Full variable domain (remainder filled in from reference TRBV5-6 and TRBJ1-2): DAGVTQSPTHLIKTRGQQVTLRCSPKSGHDTVSWYQQALGQGPQFIFQYYEEEERQRGNFPDRFSGHQFPNYSSELNVNALLLGDSALYLCASSQTGHYGYTFGSGTRLTVV.

V is TRBV5-1 and J is TRBJ2-1; 8 bases agree with TRBD2. This CDR3 has 15 residues. V lost 1 base and J lost 6; bases outside the gene matches: 6. CDR1 is SGHRS and CDR2 is YFSETQ in the germline V gene. The CDR3 spells CASSLSAGAGNEQFF. CDR3 DNA: TGCGCCAGCAGCTTGTCAGCGGGAGCGGGCAATGAGCAGTTCTTC.

This clone was counted once. The rearrangement joins TRBV6-5 to TRBJ1-2; D gene ambiguous. The CDR3 is made up of 14 amino acids. Germline assignment: CDR1 MNHEY and CDR2 SVGAGI. The V end lost 6 bases, the J end lost 7 bases, and 18 bases lay between the germline ends. The CDR3, as DNA: TGTGCCAGCAGATTAAACAACTGGGCATTTGGCTACACCTTC. Translated: CASRLNNWAFGYTF.

Points on this clone: At one boundary the junction diverges from the germline segment, which might be a read error. The chain joins TRBV6-1 to TRBJ1-4; D is possibly TRBD1 (6 bases). This CDR3 comprises 13 residues. Germline V CDR1 and CDR2: MNHNS, SASEGT. The CDR3 DNA sequence: TGTGCCAGCAGGGAAGAGGGGGAAGAAAAACTGTTTTTT. It encodes CASREEGEEKLFF.

The rearrangement links TRBV5-1 to TRBJ2-5, with TRBD2 identical over 7 bases. Trimming took 0 bases from V and 3 from J; bases not matched to a gene: 5. CDR1 and CDR2 (germline): SGHRS, YFSETQ. This CDR3 is 15 amino acids long. CDR3: CASSLGGAGEETQYF. The CDR3 DNA sequence: TGCGCCAGCAGCTTGGGGGGTGCGGGAGAAGAGACCCAGTACTTC.

CDR3 in amino acids: CASSYSAGHGYTF. DNA of the CDR3: TGTGCCAGCAGTTACTCGGCAGGGCATGGCTACACCTTC. This chain links TRBV6-2 or TRBV6-3 with TRBJ1-2; the D gene is possibly TRBD1 (5 bases). Germline V gives CDR1 MNHEY, CDR2 SVGEGT. The length of the CDR3 is 13 residues. Trimming pared 0 bases from V and 6 bases from J, leaving 8 bases between.

V is TRBV7-2 and J is TRBJ1-5; D is ambiguous. The CDR3 extends over 13 amino acids. Trimming pared 1 base from V and 9 bases from J, leaving 10 bases between. Germline CDR1 and CDR2: SGHTA and FQGNSA. CDR3 nucleotide sequence: TGTGCCAGCAGCTTAGAGCGAATGGGGCCCCAGCATTTT. Its translation is CASSLERMGPQHF. The full variable domain, its missing parts supplied by reference TRBV7-2 and TRBJ1-5, is GAGVSQSPSNKVTEKGKDVELRCDPISGHTALYWYRQSLGQGLEFLIYFQGNSAPDKSGLPSDRFSAERTGGSVSTLTIQRTQQEDSAVYLCASSLERMGPQHFGDGTRLSIL.

This chain links TRBV15 with TRBJ2-3, with D maybe TRBD1 (6 bases). V was cut by 2 bases and J by 2 bases, with 14 bases left in between. Per the germline V gene, CDR1 is LNHNV and CDR2 is YYDKDF (reference sequence). This CDR3 is built from 16 residues. The DNA for the CDR3 is TGTGCCACCAGCAGAAAGCCGGGACAAGCCACAGATACGCAGTATTTT. Translated: CATSRKPGQATDTQYF.

V and J are TRBV3-1 (or the pseudogene TRBV3-2) and TRBJ1-2, with 7 bases that match TRBD1. Germline-derived CDR1 and CDR2 are LGHDT and YNNKEL (reference sequence). The CDR3 has 14 amino acids. J lost 3 bases, V lost 6 bases, and 7 bases had no gene match. CDR3 region: CASRNRGRDYGYTF. CDR3 sequence (DNA): TGTGCCAGCAGAAACAGGGGAAGAGACTATGGCTACACCTTC.

This clone was recorded a few times. The chain has TRBV5-1 and TRBJ1-1; D is perhaps TRBD1 (5 bases). With 0 bases removed from V and 0 bases from J, the gap between germline ends came to 9 bases. CDR3 length: 15 amino acids. From germline, CDR1 is SGHRS and CDR2 YFSETQ. The CDR3 here is CASSLGQIMNTEAFF. The DNA of the CDR3 is TGCGCCAGCAGCTTGGGACAGATCATGAACACTGAAGCTTTCTTT.

The V and J genes are TRBV19 and TRBJ1-2; D is possibly TRBD1 (6 bases). V lost 4 bases and J lost 4, with 13 bases in between. There are 14 residues in the CDR3. In germline, CDR1 is LNHDA, CDR2 SQIVND (reference sequence). CDR3: CASSTTGSGYGYTF. CDR3 nucleotides: TGTGCCAGTAGTACGACAGGTTCCGGCTATGGCTACACCTTC. The full variable domain, completed using reference TRBV19 and TRBJ1-2, is DGGITQSPKYLFRKEGQNVTLSCEQNLNHDAMYWYRQDPGQGLRLIYYSQIVNDFQKGDIAEGYSVSREKKESFPLTVTSAQKNPTAFYLCASSTTGSGYGYTFGSGTRLTVV.

The chain links TRBV15 to TRBJ2-2, with a tentative D call TRBD1 (5 bases). The CDR3 is made up of 13 amino acids. CDR1 and CDR2 (germline): LNHNV, YYDKDF (reference sequence). V lost 0 bases, J lost 7 bases, and 6 bases lay in between. The CDR3 DNA reads as TGTGCCACCAGCAGAGAACAGGTCGGGGAGCTGTTTTTT. Amino acid sequence: CATSREQVGELFF.

This chain links TRBV7-2 with TRBJ2-3; 7 bases align to TRBD2. Germline CDR1 SGHTA, CDR2 FQGNSA. V lost 3 bases, J lost 0 bases, and 3 bases stayed unmatched. The CDR3 has 15 amino acids. CDR3 coding DNA: TGTGCCAGCAGCTTCGGGAGGCCTAGCACAGATACGCAGTATTTT. It yields the protein CASSFGRPSTDTQYF.

This chain uses TRBV10-2 with TRBJ1-2, with 8 bases that match TRBD1. The CDR3 has 16 residues. V lost 2 bases, J lost 4 bases, and 9 bases stayed unmatched. Germline V gives CDR1 WSHSY, CDR2 SAAADI. The CDR3 spells CASSEPRRTGTYGYTF. The CDR3 DNA follows: TGCGCCAGCAGTGAGCCCCGGAGGACAGGGACCTATGGCTACACCTTC.

CDR3 in DNA: TGTGCCAGTAGTATAGTCGGGCTAGCGGGTGAGCAGTTCTTC. Encoded protein: CASSIVGLAGEQFF. The rearrangement uses TRBV19 and TRBJ2-1; 8 bases map to TRBD2. Losses at the gene ends were 1 base for V and 9 bases for J; bases not matched to a gene: 5. Germline CDR1 is LNHDA and CDR2 is SQIVND (reference sequence). The length of the CDR3 is 14 residues.

The gene calls are TRBV6-1 and TRBJ2-1; 9 bases line up with TRBD2. From germline, CDR1 is MNHNS and CDR2 SASEGT. The length of the CDR3 is 15 residues. The V and J ends lost 7 bases and 4 bases, in that order; junction bases with no gene match: 8. CDR3 residues: CASILAGNEYNEQFF. In DNA, the CDR3 is TGTGCCAGCATTCTAGCGGGAAACGAGTACAATGAGCAGTTCTTC.

The chain has TRBV5-1 and TRBJ1-1, with a possible D match to TRBD1 (6 bases). Trimming removed 4 bases from V and 3 bases from J, with 16 bases in between. The CDR3 sequence is 15 residues long. Germline CDR1 and CDR2: SGHRS and YFSETQ. The CDR3 here is CASSPTGGQYTEAFF. The CDR3 coding sequence is TGCGCCAGCAGCCCGACGGGGGGGCAGTACACTGAAGCTTTCTTT.

The chain couples TRBV9 to TRBJ1-2; TRBD1 is a possible D gene (5 bases). Germline V CDR1 and CDR2: SGDLS, YYNGEE. The CDR3 is 15 residues long. Trimming took 0 bases from V and 8 from J, leaving 17 bases between them. CDR3 sequence reads: CASSVEPTVATGYTF. The DNA of the CDR3 is TGTGCCAGCAGCGTAGAACCGACAGTCGCCACAGGCTACACCTTC. Supplemented by reference TRBV9 and TRBJ1-2, the full variable domain reads DSGVTQTPKHLITATGQRVTLRCSPRSGDLSVYWYQQSLDQGLQFLIQYYNGEERAKGNILERFSAQQFPDLHSELNLSSLELGDSALYFCASSVEPTVATGYTFGSGTRLTVV.

At least ten counts were recorded for this clone. The V call is TRBV7-2, the J call TRBJ1-2; D is uncertain. The CDR3 has 13 residues. CDR1 is SGHTA and CDR2 is FQGNSA in the germline V gene. V lost 6 bases to trimming and J lost 5 bases, with 13 bases between them. CDR3 DNA sequence: TGTGCCAGCAGTCTCGGGGAGGTGTATGGCTACACCTTC. It specifies CASSLGEVYGYTF.

V gene TRBV6-5 combines with J gene TRBJ1-1; 10 nucleotides align to TRBD1. The germline CDR1 and CDR2 sequences are MNHEY and SVGAGI. J gave up 4 bases and V 5 bases, and 7 bases lay outside the gene matches. The CDR3 spans 15 residues. This CDR3 reads CASSPTGGASTEAFF. CDR3 in DNA: TGTGCCAGCAGTCCGACAGGGGGCGCTTCCACTGAAGCTTTCTTT.